This T cell receptor beta chain is drawn from a study of human T cells and chemical hapten exposure. As for the study in general: Patients had diphenylcyclopropenone applied to the scalp weekly throughout the roughly 25-week study.

In its sample, this clonotype was seen a few times. As yet, its antigen is unknown. Via MiXCR, TCRdb re-called the RACE reads, giving one row per CDR3 protein. The sample has under 45,000 distinct CDR3 sequences, about 10% seen once. Specified time point: pre-sensitization, week 0. Indicated treatment: therapeutic diphenylcyclopropenone sensitization with weekly scalp DPC. Alopecia patients, 18 to 70 years old and DPC-suitable, served as donors. Study-wide results and limits: TCRs above 1 in 1000 frequency did not change with DPC sensitization.

Per germline, CDR1 SNHLY and CDR2 FYNNEI. This CDR3 comprises 14 residues. The V gene end was trimmed by 8 bases and the J gene end by 3 bases; junction bases not matched to a gene: 6. This specimen consisted of whole blood, obtained in connection with sensitization to the hapten diphenylcyclopropenone (DPC). The receptor was isolated from a man aged 25-45 years with alopecia areata. Some clones in this sample may be carry-over from other donors' samples. The rearrangement joins TRBV2 to TRBJ2-1; TRBD2 aligns across 8 bases. The CDR3 coding sequence is TGTGCCAGCGGTAGCGGGGATGTCTACAATGAGCAGTTCTTC. Amino acid sequence: CASGSGDVYNEQFF.